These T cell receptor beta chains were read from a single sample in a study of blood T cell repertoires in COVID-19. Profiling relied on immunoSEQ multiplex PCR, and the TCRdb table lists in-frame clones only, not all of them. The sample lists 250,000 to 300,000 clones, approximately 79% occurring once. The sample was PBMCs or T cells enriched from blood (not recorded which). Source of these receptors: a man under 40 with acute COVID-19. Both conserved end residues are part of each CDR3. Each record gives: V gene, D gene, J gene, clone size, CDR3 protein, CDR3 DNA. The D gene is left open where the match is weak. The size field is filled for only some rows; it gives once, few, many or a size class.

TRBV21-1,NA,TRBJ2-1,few,CASSKGLAGGLNEQFF,TGTGCCAGCAGCAAAGGCCTAGCGGGAGGACTAAATGAGCAGTTCTTC
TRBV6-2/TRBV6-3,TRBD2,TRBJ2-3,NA,CASSYSRLAGGTDTQYF,TGTGCCAGCAGTTACTCTCGACTAGCGGGAGGCACAGATACGCAGTATTTT
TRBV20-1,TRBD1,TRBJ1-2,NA,CSASLGQGTYGYTF,TGCAGTGCTAGTCTGGGACAGGGGACCTATGGCTACACCTTC
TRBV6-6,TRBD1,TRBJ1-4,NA,CASSFTGTGNEKLFF,TGTGCCAGCAGTTTCACCGGGACAGGGAATGAAAAACTGTTTTTT
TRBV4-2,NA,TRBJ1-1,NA,CASSQDHDGGGTEAFF,TGTGCCAGCAGCCAAGATCACGACGGGGGTGGCACTGAAGCTTTCTTT
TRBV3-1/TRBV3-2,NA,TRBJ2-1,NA,CASSYIASDEQFF,TGTGCCAGCAGCTACATAGCGAGCGATGAGCAGTTCTTC
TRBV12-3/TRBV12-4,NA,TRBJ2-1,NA,CASSLRDEQFF,TGTGCCAGCAGTTTGAGAGATGAGCAGTTCTTC
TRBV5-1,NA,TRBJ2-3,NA,CASSLNWGPTSTDTQYF,TGCGCCAGCAGCTTAAATTGGGGGCCTACTAGCACAGATACGCAGTATTTT
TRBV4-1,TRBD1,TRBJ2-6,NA,CASSLGQGLSGANVLTF,TGCGCCAGCAGCCTGGGACAGGGTTTGTCTGGGGCCAACGTCCTGACTTTC
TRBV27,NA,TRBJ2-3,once,CASSLYTQGGTDTQYF,TGTGCCAGCAGTTTATATACGCAGGGTGGCACAGATACGCAGTATTTT
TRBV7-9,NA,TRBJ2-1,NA,CASSSSLINEQFF,TGTGCCAGCAGCTCGTCCTTAATCAATGAGCAGTTCTTC
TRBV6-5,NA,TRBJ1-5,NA,CASSYSRYSNQPQHF,TGTGCCAGCAGTTACAGCCGGTATAGCAATCAGCCCCAGCATTTT
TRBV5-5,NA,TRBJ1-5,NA,CASSLGPGESGQPQHF,TGTGCCAGCAGCTTGGGACCAGGGGAGAGCGGTCAGCCCCAGCATTTT
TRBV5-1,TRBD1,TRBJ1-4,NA,CASSSTGDPNEKLFF,TGCGCCAGCAGCTCTACAGGGGATCCTAATGAAAAACTGTTTTTT
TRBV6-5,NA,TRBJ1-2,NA,CASSYGGSPANGGYTF,TGTGCCAGCAGTTACGGAGGCAGCCCTGCAAACGGTGGCTACACCTTC
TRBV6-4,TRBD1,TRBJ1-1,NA,CASRLGTGGMNTEAFF,TGTGCCAGCAGACTAGGGACAGGGGGGATGAACACTGAAGCTTTCTTT